This T cell receptor (beta chain) was recorded in a study of blood T cell repertoires in COVID-19. Whole-study context: Samples representing acute and convalescent COVID-19 were sourced from the United States, Italy and Spain.

Germline CDR1 MNHNS, CDR2 SASEGT. Deletions cut 2 bases from V and 4 bases from J, with 8 bases between. This CDR3 has 13 residues. In the original workflow: It was from reference gene primer amplification that nucleated cell counts were estimated. Here immunoSEQ multiplex PCR was the method, and the copy in TCRdb shows in-frame clones only, minus some. That table gives V, J and clone size, and the DNA gave D and trimming. The sample contains 250,000 to 300,000 clones, roughly 80% of which appear only once. The V call is TRBV6-1, the J call TRBJ2-5, with TRBD2 as a possible D gene (6 bases). Sequencing used peripheral blood. The clonotype originates from a man in his sixties who had recovered from COVID-19. Here the CDR3 reads CASSEPLAETQYF. CDR3 sequence (DNA): TGTGCCAGCAGTGAACCACTAGCAGAGACCCAGTACTTC.